This T cell receptor (beta chain) was profiled in a study of shared clonotypes between healthy human individuals (dated by TCRdb to the early 2020s). Looking at the study overall: A few men and a couple of women, aged 18 to 49 years, made up the cohort. For each donor, CD4 naive and CD4 memory were each given three plates, CD8 naive was given two plates, and CD8 memory was given one plate. The study deeply sequenced blood TCR repertoires of roughly five healthy adults to estimate repertoire size and the extent of clonotype sharing between individuals. Libraries were prepared and TCR repertoires were sequenced by different laboratories using diverse techniques, in order to increase sequencing depth and limit assay-specific biases. Between about 0.8 and 8.9 billion PBMCs per donor were obtained by leukapheresis. General study outcomes and caveats: Sampling was restricted to blood, and TCR repertoires in tissues likely differ from the TCR repertoires found in blood. Across a handful of donors, roughly 5.4% of naive CD4, roughly 3.8% of naive CD8, about 2.3% of memory CD4, and 0.4% of memory CD8 clonotypes were shared. Incomplete sequencing was indicated by rarefaction of sorted-subset datasets, despite the large sequencing depth. Pairwise subsampling led to the expectation that sequencing depth would affect the degree of clonotype sharing among donors. Naive subsets generally had larger estimated clonotype richness than memory subsets did. Compared with non-shared clonotypes, clonotypes shared by all four sorted-subset donors had higher generation probabilities. Because the study included only a small number of donors, the genetic and exposure-history diversity represented was limited.

TCR CDR3 regions were amplified from genomic DNA by multiplex PCR using the deep immunoSEQ assay. Genomic DNA extracted from each cell subset was distributed evenly over all wells of several immunoSEQ 96-well plates, and each plate served as one replicate. For sorted subsets, about 210 ng of genomic DNA, equivalent to 25,000 to 35,000 T cell genomes, went into each replicate PCR. Purified libraries were quantified with a Qubit 3.0 fluorometer, sized on a Bioanalyzer 2100, and re-quantified with the KAPA Library Quantification kit. Each immunoSEQ 96-well plate was sequenced on its own single-read 150-cycle Illumina NextSeq 550 flow cell. The authors processed their data as follows. Because only junctional sequences without quality scores were contained in the immunoSEQ output, filtering matching that applied to full-length reads could not be performed. Sequences were annotated with PyIR, a Python wrapper for IgBLAST v1.9, and V/J genes and CDR3 were assigned using IMGT germline references. Reads were removed for weak V/J assignments (E-value above 1e-6), missing CDR3, stop codons, out-of-frame junctions, or ambiguous translated residues. V3J clonotypes were defined as sequences sharing the same inferred V gene, J gene, and CDR3 amino acid sequence. The percentage overlap between two repertoires was calculated by dividing the number of shared unique clonotypes by the size of the smaller repertoire. Richness of each repertoire was evaluated using RTK rarefaction, the Chao1 estimator, and Recon v2.1 estimates of unobserved clonotypes. For all TCRbeta clonotypes obtained by the gDNA method from a few donors, generation probabilities were computed with OLGA. In TCRdb, the immuneACCESS table is reduced to in-frame sequences with V and J assigned. These tables do not hold every clone; where another copy was compared, an unresolved V gene accounts for under half, and the others remain unexplained. V and J calls and clone size are as listed in that table; D and trimming were resolved from the DNA. The sample profile shows 400,000 to 600,000 clones; around 96% of them were found once. The ten top clones hold about 0.059% of the sample.

The donors were healthy, HIV-negative adults who had no recently reported acute infections or vaccinations. All donors were Caucasian adults living in Nashville, Tennessee, USA. CD4+ T cells were enriched through magnetic negative selection, after which naive cells were positively selected on CD45RA and the remaining negative fraction served as the memory subset. After blood collection by leukapheresis, PBMCs were isolated using Ficoll-Histopaque density gradient centrifugation and then cryopreserved in the vapor phase of liquid nitrogen. Analytical flow cytometry was used to check the purity and quantity of every magnetically sorted T cell population. Genomic DNA was isolated from every sorted fraction and measured by UV absorbance on a Nanodrop 2000c. This clone was recorded once. There is no known antigen for this receptor. Qualities for individual bases were not recorded, and no much larger clone is one base off.

Trimming removed 7 bases from V and 11 bases from J, leaving 17 bases between the germline ends. CDR1 and CDR2 (MGHDK, SYGVNS) derive from the germline V gene. The CDR3 runs 13 residues from the cysteine to the phenylalanine. Of all the DNA, just the CDR3 is kept, 39 bases in frame from base 1. The clonotype comes from a woman in her thirties in good health. The specimen sequenced was naive CD4+ T cells sorted from blood. In the paper's terms, the cell subset or site label means: CD45RA+ positively selected. The rearrangement combines TRBV25-1 with TRBJ2-2; the D gene is tentatively TRBD1 or TRBD2, each matching 5 bases. The encoded CDR3 is CASTGTGIGELFF. The sequenced DNA is TGTGCCAGCACCGGGACGGGGATTGGTGAGCTGTTTTTT.